The 31 T cell receptor beta chains below come from one sample, sequenced in a study of spatial heterogeneity in lung cancer. Their recognized antigens are unknown. This sample's time point: sample taken at primary tumor resection. Using its own MiXCR run on the 5' RACE reads, TCRdb lists one record per CDR3 protein. Of about 18,000 distinct CDR3 sequences listed, around 7% are singletons. Study-wide results and caveats: Higher tumor mutation counts went along with higher counts of expanded intratumoral alpha and beta TCRs.

Sequences were derived from lung tumor tissue, sampled at surgery. All receptors come from a female donor with early-stage non-small cell lung cancer.

The sample holds many counts of this clonotype. One end of the junction varies from germline; a read error may be responsible. V gene TRBV9 combines with J gene TRBJ1-2, with D uncertain. Germline V CDR1 and CDR2: SGDLS, YYNGEE. This CDR3 comprises 13 residues. The DNA for the CDR3 is TGTGCCAGCAGCGTAGATGAAGTGGATGGCCACACCTTC. Amino acids: CASSVDEVDGHTF.

Many counts were recorded for this clonotype. The chain joins TRBV20-1 to TRBJ2-2; TRBD2 matches 14 bases. V lost 2 bases to trimming and J lost 2 bases; unmatched junction nucleotides: 4. This CDR3 contains 17 residues. Germline CDR1 reads DFQATT; CDR2 reads SNEGSKA (reference sequence). The CDR3 sequence is CSARPGLAGANTGELFF. CDR3 nucleotide sequence: TGCAGTGCTAGACCGGGACTAGCGGGGGCCAACACCGGGGAGCTGTTTTTT.

This clonotype was found a few times. This sequence joins TRBV20-1 and TRBJ2-4, with 7 nucleotides matching TRBD2. J lost 1 base, V lost 3 bases, and 0 bases had no gene match. This CDR3 is built from 13 residues. Looked up from germline, CDR1 is DFQATT and CDR2 is SNEGSKA (reference sequence). The CDR3 DNA is TGCAGTGCTAGCGGGGGGGCCAAAAACATTCAGTACTTC. Translated, it gives CSASGGAKNIQYF.

Ten or more counts support this clonotype. This rearrangement joins TRBV7-9 to TRBJ2-5; 9 bases match TRBD1. The germline V gene encodes CDR1 SEHNR and CDR2 FQNEAQ (reference sequence). The CDR3 is made up of 15 amino acids. Trimming at V came to 3 bases and at J to 3 bases, leaving 5 bases not matched to a gene. The CDR3 sequence: CASSFTTGGEETQYF. In DNA form, the CDR3 reads TGTGCCAGCAGCTTCACGACAGGGGGGGAAGAGACCCAGTACTTC.

This clonotype was recorded a few times. This chain uses TRBV7-2 with TRBJ1-1; 7 bases agree with TRBD1. The germline V gene encodes CDR1 SGHTA and CDR2 FQGNSA. Trimming took 1 base from V and 1 from J; bases not matched to a gene: 9. This CDR3 is 17 amino acids long. The CDR3 DNA reads TGTGCCAGCAGCTTAGTACCAGGGGGGTATCAGAACACTGAAGCTTTCTTT. Its translation is CASSLVPGGYQNTEAFF. The full variable domain, its missing parts supplied by reference TRBV7-2 and TRBJ1-1, is GAGVSQSPSNKVTEKGKDVELRCDPISGHTALYWYRQSLGQGLEFLIYFQGNSAPDKSGLPSDRFSAERTGGSVSTLTIQRTQQEDSAVYLCASSLVPGGYQNTEAFFGQGTRLTVV.

This clonotype has ten or more counts. The rearrangement links TRBV2 to TRBJ1-2, with 9 bases identical to TRBD1. CDR1 and CDR2 from the germline V gene are SNHLY and FYNNEI. V shed 2 bases, J shed 1 base, and the junction held 5 bases outside the gene matches. The CDR3 runs 16 residues. The CDR3 here is CASSEPTGGFNYGYTF. The CDR3 coding sequence is TGTGCCAGCAGTGAACCCACAGGGGGCTTTAACTATGGCTACACCTTC. Variable domain in full (rest from reference TRBV2 and TRBJ1-2): EPEVTQTPSHQVTQMGQEVILRCVPISNHLYFYWYRQILGQKVEFLVSFYNNEISEKSEIFDDQFSVERPDGSNFTLKIRSTKLEDSAMYFCASSEPTGGFNYGYTFGSGTRLTVV.

This clonotype was found many times. This chain uses TRBV6-5 with TRBJ1-6, with 7 bases identical to TRBD1. This CDR3 comprises 15 residues. In germline, CDR1 is MNHEY, CDR2 SVGAGI. Trimming cost V 7 bases and J 9 bases; bases outside gene matches: 12. The DNA of the CDR3 is TGTGCCAGCACCCCGGGGGGGACAGTCACTTCACCCCTCCACTTT. It is translated as CASTPGGTVTSPLHF.

This sequence joins TRBV20-1 and TRBJ2-5; D ambiguous. The CDR3 has 13 amino acids. Trimming removed 4 bases from V and 1 base from J, with 10 bases in between. Per germline, CDR1 DFQATT and CDR2 SNEGSKA (reference sequence). The CDR3 here is CSAIRAAQETQYF. The CDR3 DNA is TGCAGTGCTATCCGCGCGGCCCAAGAGACCCAGTACTTC.

This clonotype was recorded at least ten times. This chain connects TRBV7-9 to TRBJ2-2; a possible D gene is TRBD2 (6 bases). This CDR3 is built from 13 residues. Germline V CDR1 and CDR2: SEHNR, FQNEAQ (reference sequence). The V end lost 4 bases, the J end lost 13 bases, and 16 bases lay between the germline ends. Here the CDR3 reads CASSYGDSEVLFF. In nucleotides, the CDR3 is TGTGCCAGCAGCTACGGGGACTCCGAGGTGCTGTTTTTT.

This clonotype rates as medium-sized. DNA for the CDR3: TGTGCCAGCAGCGCCCGTCCCGAATTATTAGAGACCCAGTACTTC. Encoded protein: CASSARPELLETQYF. The V call is TRBV7-2, the J call TRBJ2-5; D gene ambiguous. The V end was cut by 5 bases, the J end by 4 bases, with 17 bases between. Per the germline V gene, CDR1 is SGHTA and CDR2 is FQGNSA. This CDR3 is built from 15 residues.

This clonotype was counted ten times or more. The chain employs TRBV5-1 and TRBJ2-5; 10 bases agree with TRBD2. Germline V gene sequence: CDR1 SGHRS, CDR2 YFSETQ. Trimming cost V 6 bases and J 3 bases; bases outside gene matches: 8. The CDR3 is 15 residues long. CDR3 loop: CASKSSGTSEETQYF. CDR3 coding DNA: TGCGCCAGCAAATCTTCCGGGACTAGCGAAGAGACCCAGTACTTC.

This clonotype was picked up a small number of times. The genes are TRBV30 and TRBJ1-5; D is unclear. From germline, CDR1 is GTSNPN and CDR2 SVGIG (reference sequence). The V end was cut by 0 bases, the J end by 0 bases, with 6 bases between. The CDR3 is made up of 14 amino acids. CDR3 DNA: TGTGCCTGGAGTGTAAGCAATAGCAATCAGCCCCAGCATTTT. Its protein is CAWSVSNSNQPQHF.

Many counts were recorded for this clonotype. CDR3 residues: CASSYSAVIRDGYTF. The CDR3 DNA is TGTGCCAGCAGTTACTCGGCGGTCATCCGGGATGGCTACACCTTC. The V call is TRBV6-2 or TRBV6-3, the J call TRBJ1-2; D uncertain. V was clipped by 0 bases and J by 6 bases, with 14 bases between them. In germline, CDR1 is MNHEY, CDR2 SVGEGT. The CDR3 extends over 15 amino acids.

This clonotype was recorded many times. Germline is not matched at one junction end, which may reflect a read error. The chain carries TRBV5-1 and TRBJ2-7; D gene unclear. Germline-derived CDR1 and CDR2 are SGHRS and YFSETQ. This CDR3 region has 11 residues. The CDR3 reads CASRLGDEQYF. CDR3 sequence (DNA): TGCGCCAGCAGATTGGGTGACGAGCAGTACTTC.

This rearrangement joins TRBV28 to TRBJ2-3; D possibly corresponds to TRBD2 (6 bases). This CDR3 region has 16 residues. Germline CDR1 is MDHEN and CDR2 is SYDVKM. Trimming pared 6 bases from V and 1 base from J, leaving 17 bases between. The CDR3 bases are TGTGCCAGCAGCCGAACTCCGGGAGCGGGCACAGATACGCAGTATTTT. Translation: CASSRTPGAGTDTQYF.

This clonotype was recorded many times. V is TRBV2 and J is TRBJ2-7; no definite D call. CDR1 is SNHLY and CDR2 is FYNNEI in the germline V gene. The CDR3 spans 14 residues. The V gene lost 5 bases and the J gene lost 4 bases, with 15 bases spanning the gap. CDR3 nucleotides: TGTGCCAGCAGTTGGCACCCGGGTCAATACGAGCAGTACTTC. It specifies CASSWHPGQYEQYF.

This clonotype came up many times. This sequence joins TRBV5-1 and TRBJ2-3, with 8 bases that match TRBD2. V shed 3 bases, J shed 0 bases, and the junction held 6 bases outside the gene matches. This CDR3 comprises 16 residues. In germline, CDR1 is SGHRS, CDR2 YFSETQ. The CDR3 region has the DNA TGCGCCAGCAGCTCGACTTTAGCGGGGAGCACAGATACGCAGTATTTT. It encodes CASSSTLAGSTDTQYF.

This clonotype was detected many times. The chain links TRBV7-2 to TRBJ1-2, with D unclear. The V end lost 5 bases, the J end lost 1 base, and 5 bases lay between the germline ends. Per the germline V gene, CDR1 is SGHTA and CDR2 is FQGNSA. This CDR3 has 12 residues. The CDR3 region has the DNA TGTGCCAGCAGCCCAAATAACTATGGCTACACCTTC. Translation: CASSPNNYGYTF.

At least ten counts were recorded for this clonotype. This chain links TRBV18 with TRBJ2-7; D possibly uses TRBD1 or TRBD2 (5 bases each). The germline V and J ends were trimmed by 6 bases and 1 base, with 13 bases remaining between them. There are 14 residues in the CDR3. Germline V gene data show CDR1 as KGHSH and CDR2 as LQKENI. The CDR3 DNA follows: TGTGCCAGCTCCAACCGCGAGGGGTCCTACGAGCAGTACTTC. This sequence encodes CASSNREGSYEQYF.

CDR3 sequence: CASSQPGEETQYF. The CDR3 nucleotides read TGTGCCAGCAGCCAACCGGGGGAAGAGACCCAGTACTTC. The chain combines TRBV4-2 with TRBJ2-5; perhaps TRBD2 as D (6 bases). The germline V gene has CDR1 LGHNA and CDR2 YNFKEQ. Trimming stripped 2 bases from V and 3 bases from J, with 7 bases between. The CDR3 sequence is 13 residues long.

Ten or more counts support this clonotype. The chain couples TRBV28 to TRBJ2-7; no clear D. V lost 2 bases and J lost 3, with 14 bases in between. The CDR3 is made up of 15 amino acids. The germline CDR1 and CDR2 sequences are MDHEN and SYDVKM. CDR3 in amino acids: CASSLTSTGRYEQYF. In DNA form, the CDR3 reads TGTGCCAGCAGTTTAACTTCGACCGGGCGCTACGAGCAGTACTTC.

V and J are TRBV7-8 and TRBJ1-1, with D unclear. The germline gives CDR1 SGHVS, CDR2 FQNEAQ. V lost 1 base and J 0 bases, leaving 9 bases between the germline ends. The length of the CDR3 is 15 residues. The DNA of the CDR3 is TGTGCCAGCAGCTTAGGTGAGGTAATGAACACTGAAGCTTTCTTT. This sequence encodes CASSLGEVMNTEAFF.

The sample holds many counts of this clonotype. The V and J genes are TRBV6-5 and TRBJ2-1; perhaps TRBD2 as D (5 bases). Germline V gives CDR1 MNHEY, CDR2 SVGAGI. With 7 bases removed from V and 4 bases from J, the gap between germline ends came to 8 bases. The length of the CDR3 is 12 residues. The CDR3 bases are TGTGCCAGCAAAGCGGAGTACAATGAGCAGTTCTTC. Amino acids: CASKAEYNEQFF.

This clonotype was picked up a small number of times. The chain links TRBV5-1 to TRBJ2-6; D gene ambiguous. Germline lookup yields CDR1 SGHRS and CDR2 YFSETQ. V was shortened by 4 bases and J by 9 bases, with 26 bases between the two germline ends. The CDR3 has 18 amino acids. The CDR3 DNA is TGCGCCAGCAGCCGGGCCGGTCCCCACAAGGGCTCCCTCAACGTCCTGACTTTC. Translated, it gives CASSRAGPHKGSLNVLTF. Complete variable domain (other parts from reference TRBV5-1 and TRBJ2-6): KAGVTQTPRYLIKTRGQQVTLSCSPISGHRSVSWYQQTPGQGLQFLFEYFSETQRNKGNFPGRFSGRQFSNSRSEMNVSTLELGDSALYLCASSRAGPHKGSLNVLTFGAGSRLTVL.

This chain joins TRBV2 and TRBJ2-7; D remains ambiguous. Trimming shortened V by 4 bases and J by 6 bases, and 10 bases separated the two germline ends. This CDR3 contains 12 residues. The V gene's germline CDR1 is SNHLY and CDR2 FYNNEI. CDR3 sequence (DNA): TGTGCCAGCAGTGGTTGGGTCCGCGAGCAGTACTTC. Its protein is CASSGWVREQYF.

This clonotype has a count of ten or more. The rearrangement links TRBV20-1 to TRBJ1-6; D is possibly TRBD1 (6 bases). Looked up from germline, CDR1 is DFQATT and CDR2 is SNEGSKA (reference sequence). The CDR3 runs 15 residues. V was shortened by 2 bases and J by 0 bases, with 8 bases between the two germline ends. Here the CDR3 reads CSARQGSSYNSPLHF. The CDR3 bases are TGCAGTGCTAGACAGGGGAGCTCCTATAATTCACCCCTCCACTTT.

There are many counts of this clonotype. The CDR3 nucleotides are TGTGCCAGCAGCGTAGAGGACAGGGGCTACAATGAGCAGTTCTTC. Its protein is CASSVEDRGYNEQFF. The V call is TRBV9, the J call TRBJ2-1, with 9 bases identical to TRBD1. The CDR3 has 15 residues. Germline CDR1 and CDR2: SGDLS and YYNGEE. V lost 0 bases to trimming and J lost 3 bases; unmatched junction nucleotides: 1.

In regard to this clonotype: A much larger clone differs by one base, so this may be a read error. This rearrangement joins TRBV5-4 to TRBJ2-5; 8 bases align to TRBD1. Germline V gene sequence: CDR1 SGHNT, CDR2 YYREEE (reference sequence). J lost 3 bases, V lost 4 bases, and 8 bases had no gene match. This CDR3 is 15 amino acids long. The CDR3 loop is CASSGGDRSKETQYF. The CDR3 bases are TGTGCCAGCAGCGGAGGGGACAGGTCCAAAGAGACCCAGTACTTC. Variable domain in full (rest from reference TRBV5-4 and TRBJ2-5): ETGVTQSPTHLIKTRGQQVTLRCSSQSGHNTVSWYQQALGQGPQFIFQYYREEENGRGNFPPRFSGLQFPNYSSELNVNALELDDSALYLCASSGGDRSKETQYFGPGTRLLVL.

This clonotype was seen many times. The rearrangement joins TRBV6-2 or TRBV6-3 to TRBJ2-2; TRBD2 is a possible D gene (5 bases). There are 13 residues in the CDR3. Germline-derived CDR1 and CDR2 are MNHEY and SVGEGT. Deletions cut 3 bases from V and 7 bases from J, with 9 bases between. CDR3 coding DNA: TGTGCCAGCAGTTATAGCGCATTCGGGGAGCTGTTTTTT. Protein: CASSYSAFGELFF.

There are many counts of this clonotype. V is TRBV21-1 and J is TRBJ1-5. TRBV21-1 corresponds to a pseudogene. The CDR3 extends over 14 amino acids. CDR3 nucleotide sequence: TGTGCCAGCAGCAAATATGACTTCAATCAGCCCCAGCATTTT. Encoded protein: CASSKYDFNQPQHF.

This clonotype was seen at least ten times. The rearrangement links TRBV12-3 or TRBV12-4 to TRBJ1-2; TRBD1 agrees at 8 bases. The CDR3 sequence is 16 residues long. Losses at the gene ends were 3 bases for V and 6 bases for J; bases not matched to a gene: 12. The DNA for the CDR3 is TGTGCCAGCAGTTTCGCCTGGACAGGGCGCTTCGATGGCTACACCTTC. Encoded protein: CASSFAWTGRFDGYTF.